The rows below give T cell receptor beta chains drawn from one sample of a study of T cells after yellow fever vaccination. TCRdb used MiXCR to reprocess the 5' RACE reads, holding one entry per CDR3 protein. The sample includes about 320,000 distinct CDR3 sequences, about 4.5% of them seen just once. The sample in question was PBMCs, obtained 15 days after the yellow fever booster vaccination. These receptors all come from a man aged 18 to 29 who received the YFV17D yellow fever vaccine. CDR3s include the opening cysteine and the closing phenylalanine or tryptophan. The D gene is left open where the match is weak. A row's size may be missing; if present it is once, few, many or a size class.

V gene	J gene	CDR3 length	D gene	clone size	CDR3 protein	CDR3 DNA
TRBV20-1	TRBJ2-3	15	-	many	CSAPGRDLGTDTQYF	TGCAGTGCGCCGGGCCGGGATCTGGGTACAGATACGCAGTATTTT
TRBV4-3	TRBJ1-3	15	-	-	CASSQEPSAGNTIYF	TGCGCCAGCAGCCAAGAACCCTCCGCTGGAAACACCATATATTTT
TRBV6-2/TRBV6-3	TRBJ2-1	17	-	many	CASSYLKQAGPANEQFF	TGTGCCAGCAGTTACCTCAAGCAGGCCGGACCTGCCAATGAGCAGTTCTTC
TRBV5-1	TRBJ1-1	17	TRBD1	many	CASSLILTGQGIAEAFF	TGCGCCAGCAGCTTGATCCTAACGGGACAGGGTATCGCTGAAGCTTTCTTT
TRBV7-2	TRBJ2-3	15	TRBD2	many	CASSLPPGGKDTQYF	TGTGCCAGCAGCTTACCCCCGGGGGGGAAGGATACGCAGTATTTT
TRBV5-1	TRBJ2-5	15	-	many	CASSPGAGAWETQYF	TGCGCCAGCAGCCCGGGGGCAGGGGCTTGGGAGACCCAGTACTTC
TRBV29-1	TRBJ2-1	14	TRBD1	-	CSVVGTGVYNEQFF	TGCAGCGTTGTGGGGACAGGGGTCTACAATGAGCAGTTCTTC
TRBV5-1	TRBJ2-1	16	TRBD1	many	CASSDTTGYIDNEQFF	TGCGCCAGCAGCGACACGACAGGGTACATCGACAATGAGCAGTTCTTC
TRBV7-9	TRBJ2-7	11	TRBD1	few	CASSPGQGQYF	TGTGCCAGCAGCCCCGGACAGGGGCAGTACTTC
TRBV5-1	TRBJ2-6	18	-	many	CASSWMNSMGPGANVLTF	TGCGCCAGCAGCTGGATGAATAGTATGGGCCCTGGGGCCAACGTCCTGACTTTC
TRBV9	TRBJ2-1	18	-	few	CASSDYAGFPSSYNEQFF	TGTGCCAGCAGCGACTATGCGGGATTCCCAAGCTCCTACAATGAGCAGTTCTTC
TRBV7-2	TRBJ1-5	17	TRBD1	-	CASSPNVAGGVNQPQHF	TGTGCCAGCAGCCCTAACGTGGCAGGGGGCGTGAATCAGCCCCAGCATTTT
TRBV28	TRBJ1-1	14	TRBD1	many	CASSLGGDSEEAFF	TGTGCCAGCAGTTTAGGCGGGGACAGCGAGGAAGCTTTCTTT
TRBV4-3	TRBJ2-3	15	TRBD2	many	CASSQEGGSTDTQYF	TGCGCCAGCAGCCAAGAGGGGGGGAGCACAGATACGCAGTATTTT
TRBV7-2	TRBJ1-6	11	-	-	CASSSGRPLHF	TGTGCCAGCAGCTCCGGGAGACCCCTCCACTTT
TRBV5-1	TRBJ1-2	15	-	-	CASSFTTGELGGYTF	TGCGCCAGCAGCTTTACGACAGGAGAACTGGGGGGCTACACCTTC
TRBV12-3/TRBV12-4	TRBJ1-2	13	-	few	CASRAETAYGYTF	TGTGCCAGCAGAGCTGAGACAGCCTATGGCTACACCTTC
TRBV7-2	TRBJ2-3	16	TRBD2	few	CASSPILAGAGDTQYF	TGTGCCAGCAGCCCTATTCTAGCGGGGGCGGGAGATACGCAGTATTTT